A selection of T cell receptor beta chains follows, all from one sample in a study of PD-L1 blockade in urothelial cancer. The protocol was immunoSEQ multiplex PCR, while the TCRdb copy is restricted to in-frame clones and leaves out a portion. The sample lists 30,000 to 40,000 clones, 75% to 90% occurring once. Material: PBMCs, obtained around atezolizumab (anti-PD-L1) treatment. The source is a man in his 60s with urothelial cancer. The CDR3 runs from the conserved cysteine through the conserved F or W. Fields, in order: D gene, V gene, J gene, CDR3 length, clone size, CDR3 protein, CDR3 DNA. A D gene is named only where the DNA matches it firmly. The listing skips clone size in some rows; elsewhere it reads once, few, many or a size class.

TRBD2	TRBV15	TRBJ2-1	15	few	CATSASGRSYNEQFF	TGTGCCACCAGCGCTTCCGGGAGGTCCTACAATGAGCAGTTCTTC
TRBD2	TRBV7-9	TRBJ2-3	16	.	CASSLTSGRATDTQYF	TGTGCCAGCAGCTTAACTAGCGGGAGGGCCACAGATACGCAGTATTTT
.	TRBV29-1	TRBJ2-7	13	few	CSVEGGKSYEQYF	TGCAGCGTTGAGGGGGGAAAGTCCTACGAGCAGTACTTC
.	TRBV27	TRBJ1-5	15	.	CASSFSWTGDQPQHF	TGTGCCAGCAGTTTCTCATGGACGGGGGATCAGCCCCAGCATTTT
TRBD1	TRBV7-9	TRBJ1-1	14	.	CASSQDRARGEAFF	TGTGCCAGCAGCCAAGACAGGGCGAGGGGTGAAGCTTTCTTT
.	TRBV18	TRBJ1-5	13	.	CASSPAGDQPQHF	TGTGCCAGCTCACCGGCAGGGGACCAGCCCCAGCATTTT
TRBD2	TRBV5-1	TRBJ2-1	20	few	CASSWGTRTSGFISYNEQFF	TGCGCCAGCAGCTGGGGGACTAGGACTAGCGGGTTCATCTCCTACAATGAGCAGTTCTTC
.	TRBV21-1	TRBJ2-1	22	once	CASSKVSPTSFWGRVPRNEQFF	TGTGCCAGCAGCAAAGTGTCCCCTACATCATTCTGGGGCAGGGTCCCTAGGAATGAGCAGTTCTTC
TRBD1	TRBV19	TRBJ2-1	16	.	CASSIRAGGVRNEQFF	TGTGCCAGTAGTATACGGGCAGGGGGTGTTCGGAATGAGCAGTTCTTC
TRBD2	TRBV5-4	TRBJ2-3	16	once	CASSFGGRGSTDTQYF	TGTGCCAGCAGCTTCGGCGGGAGGGGTAGCACAGATACGCAGTATTTT
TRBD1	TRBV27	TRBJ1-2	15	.	CASSRGTGYNYGYTF	TGTGCCAGCAGTCGGGGGACAGGCTATAACTATGGCTACACCTTC
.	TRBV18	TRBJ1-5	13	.	CASSPGPNQPQHF	TGTGCCAGCTCACCGGGGCCCAATCAGCCCCAGCATTTT
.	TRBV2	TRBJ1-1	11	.	CATAEEYEAFF	TGTGCCACCGCGGAAGAGTATGAAGCTTTCTTT
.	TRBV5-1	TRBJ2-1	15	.	CASSLDRRGYNEQFF	TGCGCCAGCAGCTTGGACAGGCGGGGATACAATGAGCAGTTCTTC
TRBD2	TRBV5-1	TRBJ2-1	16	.	CASSLSGGSSYNEQFF	TGCGCCAGCAGCCTTTCGGGCGGGAGCTCCTACAATGAGCAGTTCTTC
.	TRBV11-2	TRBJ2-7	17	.	CASSLSSPGQISYEQYF	TGTGCCAGCAGCTTAAGCTCCCCGGGACAAATCTCCTACGAGCAGTACTTC
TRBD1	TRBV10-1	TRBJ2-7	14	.	CASSESGQVGEQYF	TGCGCCAGCAGTGAGTCGGGACAGGTCGGCGAGCAGTACTTC
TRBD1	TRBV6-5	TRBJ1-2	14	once	CASNSGTDNYGYTF	TGTGCCAGCAACTCCGGGACAGATAACTATGGCTACACCTTC
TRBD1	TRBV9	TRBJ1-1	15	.	CASSVVPGGNTEAFF	TGTGCCAGCAGCGTAGTTCCAGGGGGGAACACTGAAGCTTTCTTT
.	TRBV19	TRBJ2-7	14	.	CASSIGEGRNEQYF	TGTGCCAGTAGTATAGGAGAGGGTAGAAACGAGCAGTACTTC
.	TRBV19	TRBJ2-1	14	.	CASSENTGYNEQFF	TGTGCCAGTAGCGAGAACACAGGGTACAATGAGCAGTTCTTC
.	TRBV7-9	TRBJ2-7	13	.	CASSFSISYEQYF	TGTGCCAGCAGCTTTAGCATTTCCTACGAGCAGTACTTC
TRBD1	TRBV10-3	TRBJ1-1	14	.	CAISAGGANTEAFF	TGTGCCATCAGCGCAGGGGGCGCGAACACTGAAGCTTTCTTT
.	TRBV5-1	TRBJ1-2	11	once	CASSSFYGYTF	TGCGCCAGCAGCTCCTTCTATGGCTACACCTTC
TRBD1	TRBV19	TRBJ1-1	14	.	CASRPYRGDTEAFF	TGTGCCAGTAGACCATACAGGGGGGACACTGAAGCTTTCTTT
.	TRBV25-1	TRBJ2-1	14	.	CASSEWVGVNEQFF	TGTGCCAGCAGTGAATGGGTAGGGGTCAATGAGCAGTTCTTC